This TCR beta chain was obtained from a study of cytomegalovirus exposure and HLA in healthy donors. Some clones are missing from TCRdb's copy, which holds only in-frame ones; the method was immunoSEQ multiplex PCR. Of about 74,000 clones detected, 94% appear once; the ten largest clones hold approximately 2.1%. The CDR3 runs 11 residues. Trimming cost V 4 bases and J 2 bases, with 4 bases left between them. Germline CDR1 SGDLS, CDR2 YYNGEE. This clonotype was sampled from a woman aged 18 to 35 in good health and CMV-seropositive. The sample was PBMCs. V usage is TRBV9 and J usage is TRBJ2-7; D gene unclear. CDR3 DNA sequence: TGTGCCAGCAGCCCAGCCTACGAGCAGTACTTC. Amino acid sequence: CASSPAYEQYF.